This TCR beta chain was identified in a study of cytomegalovirus exposure and HLA in healthy donors. Comment on this clone: Its matching antigen is unknown.

PCR involved 60 Vbeta and 13 Jbeta primers. Sequencing used immunoSEQ multiplex PCR; TCRdb keeps in-frame clones, though not all of them. The repertoire holds 100,000 to 130,000 clones, with more than 75% as singletons. Study results and limitations: Overall, about 160 TCR beta chains were annotated as cytomegalovirus-associated.

This TCR was recovered from a young man in good health and CMV-seropositive. Sequencing input: PBMCs.

CDR3 in DNA: TGTGCCAGCAGCTCGACTCGGCGGCTTTACGAGCAGTACTTC. This gives the protein CASSSTRRLYEQYF. The gene calls are TRBV6-1 and TRBJ2-7; no reliable D call. Germline loops: CDR1 MNHNS, CDR2 SASEGT. Trimming took off 6 bases at V and 4 bases at J, with 16 bases between the two ends. The CDR3 loop spans 14 amino acids.